Listed below are T cell receptor beta chains from one sample, sequenced in a study of shared clonotypes between healthy human individuals. Clones were sequenced by immunoSEQ multiplex PCR, and TCRdb holds only the in-frame ones, with some missing. The sample contains about 2 million clones, roughly 94% of which appear only once. Sequenced material: naive CD4+ T cells sorted from blood. These receptors were taken from a man in his late teens or twenties in good health. CDR3s include the opening cysteine and the closing phenylalanine or tryptophan. The order of the fields is CDR3 protein, CDR3 DNA, clone size, J gene, V gene, D gene. The D gene is left open where the match is weak. The size of a clone is reported for some rows only, either as once, few or many, or as a class for expanded clones.

CDR3: CASARDRSETQYF
DNA: TGTGCCAGCGCCCGGGACAGGTCAGAGACCCAGTACTTC
size: NA
J: TRBJ2-5
V: TRBV19
D: TRBD1

CDR3: CASSKFPVQETQYF
DNA: TGCGCCAGCAGCAAATTTCCAGTCCAAGAGACCCAGTACTTC
size: NA
J: TRBJ2-5
V: TRBV4-1
D: NA

CDR3: CASGTDGNTIYF
DNA: TGTGCCAGTGGGACAGACGGAAACACCATATATTTT
size: NA
J: TRBJ1-3
V: TRBV6-1
D: TRBD1

CDR3: CASRPQTVPGANVLTF
DNA: TGCGCCAGCAGACCTCAGACCGTCCCCGGGGCCAACGTCCTGACTTTC
size: NA
J: TRBJ2-6
V: TRBV5-1
D: NA

CDR3: CASSVGTPGGETQYF
DNA: TGTGCCAGCAGTGTAGGGACGCCCGGAGGGGAGACCCAGTACTTC
size: NA
J: TRBJ2-5
V: TRBV2
D: NA

CDR3: CASSELAGVYNEQFF
DNA: TGTGCCAGCAGCGAACTAGCGGGAGTCTACAATGAGCAGTTCTTC
size: NA
J: TRBJ2-1
V: TRBV7-2
D: TRBD2

CDR3: CATSRDSMGASTGELFF
DNA: TGTGCCACCAGCAGAGATTCCATGGGCGCAAGCACCGGGGAGCTGTTTTTT
size: NA
J: TRBJ2-2
V: TRBV15
D: NA

CDR3: CASSKAPGGSFYEQYF
DNA: TGTGCCAGCAGCAAAGCCCCAGGGGGATCCTTCTACGAGCAGTACTTC
size: NA
J: TRBJ2-7
V: TRBV21-1
D: NA

CDR3: CANRLAGETQYF
DNA: TGTGCCAACCGACTAGCCGGGGAGACCCAGTACTTC
size: NA
J: TRBJ2-5
V: TRBV2
D: TRBD2

CDR3: CASSTPGSWGQPQHF
DNA: TGTGCCAGCAGTACCCCGGGGTCGTGGGGTCAGCCCCAGCATTTT
size: NA
J: TRBJ1-5
V: TRBV2
D: NA

CDR3: CAISSTGLSGVYNQPQHF
DNA: TGTGCCATCAGTTCTACAGGGTTATCGGGTGTATACAATCAGCCCCAGCATTTT
size: NA
J: TRBJ1-5
V: TRBV10-3
D: NA

CDR3: CAWSPDRKPGNTIYF
DNA: TGTGCCTGGAGCCCAGACAGAAAACCGGGAAACACCATATATTTT
size: NA
J: TRBJ1-3
V: TRBV30
D: NA

CDR3: CSVEDVLTTGTEAFF
DNA: TGCAGCGTTGAAGACGTCCTGACGACGGGCACTGAAGCTTTCTTT
size: once
J: TRBJ1-1
V: TRBV29-1
D: NA

CDR3: CASSHNLAGVHEQYF
DNA: TGTGCCAGCAGCCATAATCTAGCGGGAGTCCACGAGCAGTACTTC
size: NA
J: TRBJ2-7
V: TRBV13
D: TRBD2

CDR3: CARQTYSNQPQHF
DNA: TGTGCCAGACAGACTTATAGCAATCAGCCCCAGCATTTT
size: NA
J: TRBJ1-5
V: TRBV6-9
D: NA

CDR3: CAWSRGFGETQYF
DNA: TGTGCCTGGAGTAGAGGGTTTGGGGAGACCCAGTACTTC
size: NA
J: TRBJ2-5
V: TRBV30
D: NA

CDR3: CASSPPGAGELFF
DNA: TGTGCCAGCTCACCACCCGGAGCCGGGGAGCTGTTTTTT
size: NA
J: TRBJ2-2
V: TRBV18
D: NA

CDR3: CAISELLWQNYGYTF
DNA: TGTGCCATCAGTGAATTGTTGTGGCAGAACTATGGCTACACCTTC
size: NA
J: TRBJ1-2
V: TRBV10-3
D: NA

CDR3: CAISEGDIQFF
DNA: TGTGCCATCAGTGAAGGGGACATTCAGTTCTTC
size: NA
J: TRBJ2-1
V: TRBV10-3
D: NA

CDR3: CAITSGSGTGELFF
DNA: TGTGCCATCACTAGCGGGAGCGGGACCGGGGAGCTGTTTTTT
size: NA
J: TRBJ2-2
V: TRBV10-3
D: TRBD2

CDR3: CASSVGGAPVGYGYTF
DNA: TGTGCCAGCAGCGTTGGCGGGGCCCCGGTAGGGTATGGCTACACCTTC
size: NA
J: TRBJ1-2
V: TRBV9
D: NA

CDR3: CASSVDGSKNSPLHF
DNA: TGTGCCAGCAGCGTAGACGGCAGCAAAAATTCACCCCTCCACTTT
size: NA
J: TRBJ1-6
V: TRBV9
D: NA

CDR3: CASSFQTGVTGANVLTF
DNA: TGTGCCAGCAGTTTTCAGACAGGGGTCACTGGGGCCAACGTCCTGACTTTC
size: NA
J: TRBJ2-6
V: TRBV27
D: TRBD1

CDR3: CASSPQSGGATYEQYF
DNA: TGTGCCAGCAGCCCTCAGTCCGGGGGGGCGACCTACGAGCAGTACTTC
size: NA
J: TRBJ2-7
V: TRBV4-2
D: TRBD2

CDR3: CASSMDFSTVGELFF
DNA: TGTGCCAGTAGTATGGATTTCTCGACTGTCGGGGAGCTGTTTTTT
size: NA
J: TRBJ2-2
V: TRBV19
D: NA

CDR3: CATTRGGALNTEAFF
DNA: TGTGCCACCACCCGGGGGGGGGCCCTGAACACTGAAGCTTTCTTT
size: NA
J: TRBJ1-1
V: TRBV15
D: NA

CDR3: CASSLQPGLNSGELFF
DNA: TGTGCCAGCAGTTTACAGCCGGGTCTAAACTCCGGGGAGCTGTTTTTT
size: NA
J: TRBJ2-2
V: TRBV2
D: NA

CDR3: CASSSQPGTGVHEQYF
DNA: TGTGCCAGTAGTAGCCAGCCAGGGACAGGGGTCCACGAGCAGTACTTC
size: NA
J: TRBJ2-7
V: TRBV19
D: TRBD1

CDR3: CASSRAGGTYNEQFF
DNA: TGTGCCAGCAGCCGAGCGGGAGGGACCTACAATGAGCAGTTCTTC
size: NA
J: TRBJ2-1
V: TRBV7-2
D: TRBD2

CDR3: CASRLAGGPRETQYF
DNA: TGTGCCAGCAGACTAGCGGGAGGGCCCCGGGAGACCCAGTACTTC
size: once
J: TRBJ2-5
V: TRBV7-2
D: TRBD2

CDR3: CASSQGANNSPLHF
DNA: TGTGCCAGCTCACAAGGGGCTAATAATTCACCCCTCCACTTT
size: NA
J: TRBJ1-6
V: TRBV18
D: NA

CDR3: CASSQGMTGAMEKLFF
DNA: TGCGCCAGCAGCCAAGGGATGACAGGGGCGATGGAAAAACTGTTTTTT
size: NA
J: TRBJ1-4
V: TRBV4-1
D: TRBD1

CDR3: CASSPLSAGPEAFF
DNA: TGTGCCAGCAGCCCCCTCAGCGCGGGACCTGAAGCTTTCTTT
size: NA
J: TRBJ1-1
V: TRBV9
D: NA

CDR3: CSVMGQGGDQPQHF
DNA: TGCAGCGTTATGGGACAGGGAGGGGATCAGCCCCAGCATTTT
size: NA
J: TRBJ1-5
V: TRBV29-1
D: TRBD1

CDR3: CASSEVRRQPQHF
DNA: TGTGCCAGCAGTGAAGTCCGGAGGCAGCCCCAGCATTTT
size: few
J: TRBJ1-5
V: TRBV6-1
D: NA

CDR3: CATLDREGFNSPLHF
DNA: TGTGCCACCTTAGACAGGGAGGGCTTTAATTCACCCCTCCACTTT
size: NA
J: TRBJ1-6
V: TRBV6-5
D: TRBD1

CDR3: CASSATGAHVGTEAFF
DNA: TGTGCCAGCAGCGCCACCGGGGCCCACGTGGGGACTGAAGCTTTCTTT
size: NA
J: TRBJ1-1
V: TRBV7-3
D: NA

CDR3: CSVRQGQETQYF
DNA: TGCAGCGTACGACAGGGGCAAGAGACCCAGTACTTC
size: NA
J: TRBJ2-5
V: TRBV29-1
D: TRBD1

CDR3: CASSAGQGSNQPQHF
DNA: TGTGCCAGCAGCGCTGGACAGGGGAGCAATCAGCCCCAGCATTTT
size: NA
J: TRBJ1-5
V: TRBV6-5
D: TRBD1

CDR3: CASSLGAVTDTQYF
DNA: TGTGCCAGCAGCTTAGGAGCGGTCACAGATACGCAGTATTTT
size: few
J: TRBJ2-3
V: TRBV11-3
D: NA

CDR3: CASSSGRESGEKLFF
DNA: TGCGCCAGCAGCTCGGGGAGGGAGTCGGGTGAAAAACTGTTTTTT
size: NA
J: TRBJ1-4
V: TRBV5-1
D: NA

CDR3: CAWGRASTGELFF
DNA: TGTGCCTGGGGACGGGCGAGCACCGGGGAGCTGTTTTTT
size: NA
J: TRBJ2-2
V: TRBV30
D: NA

CDR3: CASSQGGGLSGANVLTF
DNA: TGCGCCAGCAGCCAAGGAGGGGGTCTCTCTGGGGCCAACGTCCTGACTTTC
size: NA
J: TRBJ2-6
V: TRBV4-3
D: NA

CDR3: CASSWGTPDGYTF
DNA: TGCGCCAGCAGCTGGGGGACACCGGATGGCTACACCTTC
size: NA
J: TRBJ1-2
V: TRBV5-1
D: NA

CDR3: CASSSPGGGYTF
DNA: TGTGCCAGCAGCTCCCCAGGGGGTGGCTACACCTTC
size: NA
J: TRBJ1-2
V: TRBV11-2
D: TRBD1

CDR3: CASSGPAYEQYF
DNA: TGTGCCAGCAGCGGGCCCGCCTACGAGCAGTACTTC
size: NA
J: TRBJ2-7
V: TRBV9
D: NA

CDR3: CASSFPGGTQYF
DNA: TGTGCCAGCAGCTTCCCGGGAGGTACGCAGTATTTT
size: once
J: TRBJ2-3
V: TRBV7-2
D: TRBD2

CDR3: CASSHPGTAGNEQFF
DNA: TGCGCCAGCAGCCACCCCGGGACAGCTGGCAATGAGCAGTTCTTC
size: NA
J: TRBJ2-1
V: TRBV4-1
D: TRBD1

CDR3: CSARGGIEQYF
DNA: TGCAGTGCTAGGGGGGGTATCGAGCAGTACTTC
size: NA
J: TRBJ2-7
V: TRBV20-1
D: NA

CDR3: CASSKTDRGPNTEAFF
DNA: TGTGCCAGCTCAAAAACGGACAGGGGACCCAACACTGAAGCTTTCTTT
size: NA
J: TRBJ1-1
V: TRBV18
D: TRBD1

CDR3: CASSFLAGGETQYF
DNA: TGTGCCAGCAGCTTCCTAGCGGGAGGTGAGACCCAGTACTTC
size: NA
J: TRBJ2-5
V: TRBV7-2
D: TRBD2

CDR3: CASSPRESGTEAFF
DNA: TGTGCCAGCTCACCACGGGAGAGTGGCACTGAAGCTTTCTTT
size: NA
J: TRBJ1-1
V: TRBV18
D: NA

CDR3: CASSKKGNYGYTF
DNA: TGTGCCAGCAGTAAAAAAGGGAACTATGGCTACACCTTC
size: NA
J: TRBJ1-2
V: TRBV6-5
D: NA

CDR3: CAWSKGQATFYGYTF
DNA: TGTGCCTGGAGTAAGGGACAGGCGACATTCTATGGCTACACCTTC
size: NA
J: TRBJ1-2
V: TRBV30
D: TRBD1

CDR3: CASSLRRGPTDTQYF
DNA: TGTGCCAGCAGCTTAAGGCGGGGGCCTACAGATACGCAGTATTTT
size: NA
J: TRBJ2-3
V: TRBV11-1
D: NA